These 10 T cell receptor beta chains were sequenced from one sample in a study of glioma-infiltrating T cells. TCR alpha and beta CDR3 regions were amplified from RNA using iRepertoire nested multiplex PCR. A single record per CDR3 protein comes from TCRdb applying MiXCR to the multiplex PCR reads. The repertoire holds 100,000 to 150,000 distinct CDR3 sequences, with approximately 25% as singletons. Source material: glioma tissue, nonneoplastic brain tissue, or PBMCs (not recorded which). The receptors were gathered from a human donor with low-grade glioma or glioblastoma, undergoing nonglioma brain surgery, or in good health (not recorded which).

Many counts were recorded for this clonotype. The V gene is TRBV7-2, the J gene TRBJ2-7, with D perhaps matching TRBD1 (6 bases). Germline V lookup: CDR1 SGHTA, CDR2 FQGNSA. The CDR3 extends over 12 amino acids. Trimming pared 5 bases from V and 9 bases from J, leaving 14 bases between. CDR3 in DNA: TGTGCCAGCAGCCCCGACAGGTATCCGCAGTACTTC. Residues: CASSPDRYPQYF.

Regarding this clonotype: This may come from a read error, since a much larger clone is one base off. This sequence joins TRBV20-1 and TRBJ1-6; D is ambiguous. The CDR3 runs 16 residues. Germline-derived CDR1 and CDR2 are DFQATT and SNEGSKA (reference sequence). CDR3 in amino acids: CNPRLFGVSYNSPLHF. For the CDR3, the DNA is TGCAATCCTAGGCTTTTCGGGGTTTCCTATAATTCACCCCTCCACTTT.

Of note for this clonotype: Sequence at one end of the junction differs from germline and may be a read error. The chain carries TRBV19 and TRBJ2-1; tentative D call: TRBD2 (5 bases). The CDR3 is made up of 17 amino acids. Germline loops: CDR1 LNHDA, CDR2 SQIVND (reference sequence). The CDR3 protein is CSSSAGSSRRNGNEQFF. CDR3 nucleotide sequence: TGTTCCAGTAGTGCAGGATCTAGCAGGAGGAACGGCAATGAGCAGTTCTTC. Combining the CDR3 with reference TRBV19 and TRBJ2-1 gives the whole variable domain DGGITQSPKYLFRKEGQNVTLSCEQNLNHDAMYWYRQDPGQGLRLIYYSQIVNDFQKGDIAEGYSVSREKKESFPLTVTSAQKNPTAFYLCSSSAGSSRRNGNEQFFGPGTRLTVL.

This chain connects TRBV27 to TRBJ1-1; TRBD1 aligns across 8 bases. J gave up 3 bases and V 6 bases, and 12 bases lay outside the gene matches. The CDR3 is made up of 16 amino acids. The V gene's germline CDR1 is MNHEY and CDR2 SMNVEV (reference sequence). CDR3 loop: CASRPTAGGAYTEAFF. CDR3 coding DNA: TGTGCCAGCAGACCCACTGCAGGGGGCGCATACACTGAAGCTTTCTTT.

There are many counts of this clonotype. The CDR3 DNA follows: TGTGCCAGCAGCTTAGCGGGGTCAGGGTTCGAGCAGTACTTC. Translating it yields CASSLAGSGFEQYF. This sequence joins TRBV7-2 and TRBJ2-7, with TRBD1 as a possible D gene (5 bases). The germline gives CDR1 SGHTA, CDR2 FQGNSA. Between the trimmed V and J ends, which lost 0 bases and 6 bases, there was a span of 12 bases. The CDR3 sequence is 14 residues long.

As to this clonotype: With a much larger clone just one base away, this may be a read error. The chain is built from TRBV3-1 and TRBJ2-3; 8 nucleotides agree with TRBD2. After removal of 1 base from V and 9 bases from J, the junction contained 21 bases not matched to a gene. The CDR3 runs 19 residues. Germline V gene data show CDR1 as LGHDT and CDR2 as YNNKEL (reference sequence). CDR3 nucleotide sequence: TGTGCCAGCAGCCAAGGTGGAATAAGCGGGAGTGCTGAAGTGGACACGCAGTATTTT. Translated: CASSQGGISGSAEVDTQYF.

This clonotype was observed at least ten times. The genes are TRBV3-1 and TRBJ2-3, with a weak D call TRBD2 (6 bases). The CDR3 runs to 17 residues. V was cut by 0 bases and J by 6 bases, with 19 bases left in between. Germline V CDR1 and CDR2: LGHDT, YNNKEL (reference sequence). CDR3: CASSQDARERAQDTQYF. The CDR3 nucleotides read TGTGCCAGCAGCCAAGACGCCCGGGAGAGGGCCCAGGATACGCAGTATTTT.

The genes are TRBV20-1 and TRBJ1-2; D is ambiguous. Germline V gene sequence: CDR1 DFQATT, CDR2 SNEGSKA (reference sequence). This CDR3 has 16 amino acids. V lost 1 base to trimming and J lost 4 bases, with 19 bases between them. Here the CDR3 DNA reads TGCAGTGCTAGAGCCGAGGACGCAACAGCTGTCTATGGCTACACCTTC. This sequence encodes CSARAEDATAVYGYTF.

This clonotype was seen at least ten times. The rearrangement joins TRBV20-1 to TRBJ2-1; TRBD2 is a possible D gene (5 bases). This CDR3 comprises 13 residues. Germline lookup yields CDR1 DFQATT and CDR2 SNEGSKA (reference sequence). The CDR3 is CTLRANSYNEQFF. The CDR3 nucleotides are TGCACCCTGCGGGCCAACTCCTACAATGAGCAGTTCTTC.

Only a few counts were recorded for this clonotype. The CDR3 bases are TGTGCCAGCAGCCCCCGGGCGGGGTCCTCCTACAATGAGCAGTTCTTC. As protein: CASSPRAGSSYNEQFF. V and J are TRBV5-4 and TRBJ2-1, with D perhaps TRBD2 (6 bases). Germline-derived CDR1 and CDR2 are SGHNT and YYREEE (reference sequence). V lost 4 bases and J lost 0, with 14 bases in between. This CDR3 comprises 16 residues.